This TCR beta chain is from a study of OX40 agonist ivuxolimab in advanced cancers. Generated by immunoSEQ multiplex PCR, the TCRdb table keeps only in-frame clones and is missing some. Here the sample spans 50,000 to 70,000 clones, around 84% being singletons. Sequenced here: CD4+ or CD8+ T cells sorted from blood, sampled in a trial of the OX40 agonist ivuxolimab. The receptor was isolated from an adult with an advanced solid tumor such as melanoma, head and neck, liver or kidney cancer.

CDR3 amino acids: CTSSQHGPYYGYTF. Written as DNA, the CDR3 is TGCACCAGCAGCCAACACGGTCCCTACTATGGCTACACCTTC. The chain employs TRBV1 and TRBJ1-2. TRBV1 has pseudogene status. The CDR3 has 14 amino acids.